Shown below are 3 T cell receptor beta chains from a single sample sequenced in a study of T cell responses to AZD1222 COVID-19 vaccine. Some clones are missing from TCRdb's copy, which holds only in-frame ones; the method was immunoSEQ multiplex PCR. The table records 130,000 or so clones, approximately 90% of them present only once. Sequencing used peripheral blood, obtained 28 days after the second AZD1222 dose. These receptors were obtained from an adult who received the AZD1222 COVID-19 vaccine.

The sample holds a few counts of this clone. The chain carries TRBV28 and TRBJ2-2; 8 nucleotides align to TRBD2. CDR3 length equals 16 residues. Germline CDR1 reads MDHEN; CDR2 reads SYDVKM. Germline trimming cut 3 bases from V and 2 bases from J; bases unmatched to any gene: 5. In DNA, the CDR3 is TGTGCCAGCAGTTTTGGGCTAGCGGGTAACACCGGGGAGCTGTTTTTT. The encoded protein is CASSFGLAGNTGELFF.

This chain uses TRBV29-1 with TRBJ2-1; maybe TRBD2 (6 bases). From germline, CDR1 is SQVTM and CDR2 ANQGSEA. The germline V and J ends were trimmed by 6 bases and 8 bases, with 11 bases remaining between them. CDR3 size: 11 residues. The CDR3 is CSVGGGHEQFF. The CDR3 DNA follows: TGCAGCGTGGGAGGTGGGCATGAGCAGTTCTTC.

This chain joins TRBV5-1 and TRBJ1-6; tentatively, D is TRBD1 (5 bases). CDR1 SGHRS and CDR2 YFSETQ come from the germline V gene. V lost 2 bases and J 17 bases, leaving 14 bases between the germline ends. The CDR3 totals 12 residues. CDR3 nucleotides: TGCGCCAGCAGCTTCCCAGGGCCCGAAATCCACTTT. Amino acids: CASSFPGPEIHF.